This TCR beta chain originates from a study of monozygotic twins with inflammatory bowel disease. The length of the CDR3 is 15 residues. Germline-derived CDR1 and CDR2 are MNHEY and SVGAGI. From approximately 3,500 ng of total RNA, each TCR library was prepared. Template-switch reactions added UMIs with a 6-nucleotide sample barcode. TCRdb re-analyzed the 5' RACE reads; it lists each CDR3 protein once, without DNA. Seen in this sample are under 200,000 distinct CDR3 sequences; the ten most common clones hold over 2.5%. This clonotype was obtained from a human donor with ulcerative colitis or Crohn's disease, or a healthy co-twin of an affected twin (not recorded which). The sequenced sample was blood. The chain recombines TRBV6-5 with TRBJ2-3; TCRdb selects TRBD2, and the lack of DNA leaves this call unchecked. The CDR3 loop is CASSYRRELRNTQYF.